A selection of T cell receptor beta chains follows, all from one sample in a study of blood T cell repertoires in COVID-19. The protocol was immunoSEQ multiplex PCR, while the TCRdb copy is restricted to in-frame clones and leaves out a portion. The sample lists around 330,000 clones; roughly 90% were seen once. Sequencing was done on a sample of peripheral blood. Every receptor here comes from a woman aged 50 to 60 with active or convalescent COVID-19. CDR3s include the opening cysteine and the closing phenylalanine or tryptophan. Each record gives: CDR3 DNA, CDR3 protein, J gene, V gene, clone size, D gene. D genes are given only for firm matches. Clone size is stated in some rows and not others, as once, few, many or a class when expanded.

CDR3 DNA: TGTGCCAGCAGTTCTACAGGGTATGTTGAGCAGTTCTTC
CDR3 protein: CASSSTGYVEQFF
J gene: TRBJ2-1
V gene: TRBV12-3/TRBV12-4
clone size: -
D gene: -

CDR3 DNA: TGTGCCAGCAGTTTAACAGGGTCTGGAAACACCATATATTTT
CDR3 protein: CASSLTGSGNTIYF
J gene: TRBJ1-3
V gene: TRBV28
clone size: -
D gene: -

CDR3 DNA: TGTGCCAGCAGCTTAAATAGGGGCAACTACGAGCAGTACTTC
CDR3 protein: CASSLNRGNYEQYF
J gene: TRBJ2-7
V gene: TRBV7-2
clone size: -
D gene: -

CDR3 DNA: TGTGCCAGCAGTTTAAGGACATCAGCAGATACGCAGTATTTT
CDR3 protein: CASSLRTSADTQYF
J gene: TRBJ2-3
V gene: TRBV27
clone size: -
D gene: -

CDR3 DNA: TGTGCCAGCAGCTCCCCAGTCCCCCTCCACTTT
CDR3 protein: CASSSPVPLHF
J gene: TRBJ1-6
V gene: TRBV5-4
clone size: few
D gene: -

CDR3 DNA: TGTGCCAGCAGCCCTCAGGGAAATGAGCAGTTCTTC
CDR3 protein: CASSPQGNEQFF
J gene: TRBJ2-1
V gene: TRBV14
clone size: few
D gene: -

CDR3 DNA: TGTGCCAGCTCGATAGATCAGCCCCAGCATTTT
CDR3 protein: CASSIDQPQHF
J gene: TRBJ1-5
V gene: TRBV2
clone size: -
D gene: -

CDR3 DNA: TGTGCCAGCTCACCCCCCCGGGGGTTGGGGAAAGCTTTCTTT
CDR3 protein: CASSPPRGLGKAFF
J gene: TRBJ1-1
V gene: TRBV18
clone size: -
D gene: -

CDR3 DNA: TGTGCCATCAGCTCGGGACTAGCGGGTATCACAGATACGCAGTATTTT
CDR3 protein: CAISSGLAGITDTQYF
J gene: TRBJ2-3
V gene: TRBV10-3
clone size: -
D gene: TRBD2

CDR3 DNA: TGTGCCAGCGAGAAGAGGACTAGCGGGAACTACGAGCAGTACTTC
CDR3 protein: CASEKRTSGNYEQYF
J gene: TRBJ2-7
V gene: TRBV6-5
clone size: few
D gene: TRBD2

CDR3 DNA: TGTGCCAGCAGTCGACAGGGGGCTAAGACCTACGAGCAGTACTTC
CDR3 protein: CASSRQGAKTYEQYF
J gene: TRBJ2-7
V gene: TRBV7-9
clone size: -
D gene: TRBD1

CDR3 DNA: TGTGCCAGCAGTTCGGCGGAAGCGGGAGGACGAAATACGCAGTATTTT
CDR3 protein: CASSSAEAGGRNTQYF
J gene: TRBJ2-3
V gene: TRBV6-5
clone size: -
D gene: TRBD2

CDR3 DNA: TGTGCCAGCAGCTTATGGGCCCCTTCTGCCGGGGAGCTGTTTTTT
CDR3 protein: CASSLWAPSAGELFF
J gene: TRBJ2-2
V gene: TRBV5-4
clone size: -
D gene: -

CDR3 DNA: TGCGCCAGCAGCTTGGTACCACCAGAGAACACTGAAGCTTTCTTT
CDR3 protein: CASSLVPPENTEAFF
J gene: TRBJ1-1
V gene: TRBV5-1
clone size: -
D gene: -

CDR3 DNA: TGTGCCAGCAGTTTGTCGACTAGCGGGAGGGCCCCTAATCGAAAGACCCAGTACTTC
CDR3 protein: CASSLSTSGRAPNRKTQYF
J gene: TRBJ2-5
V gene: TRBV28
clone size: -
D gene: TRBD2

CDR3 DNA: TGTGCCAGCAGCTTAGGGACAGGGGCCGCATACAATGAGCAGTTCTTC
CDR3 protein: CASSLGTGAAYNEQFF
J gene: TRBJ2-1
V gene: TRBV7-2
clone size: -
D gene: TRBD1

CDR3 DNA: TGTGCCAGTAGTAACAGGGGGGATCAGCCCCAGCATTTT
CDR3 protein: CASSNRGDQPQHF
J gene: TRBJ1-5
V gene: TRBV19
clone size: -
D gene: TRBD1

CDR3 DNA: TGTGCCAGCAGCTCTCACAGGAACACTGAAGCTTTCTTT
CDR3 protein: CASSSHRNTEAFF
J gene: TRBJ1-1
V gene: TRBV7-3
clone size: once
D gene: -

CDR3 DNA: TGTGCCAGCAGTTGGGCGGGGGGCAAGGGCACTGAAGCTTTCTTT
CDR3 protein: CASSWAGGKGTEAFF
J gene: TRBJ1-1
V gene: TRBV28
clone size: once
D gene: -

CDR3 DNA: TGTGCCATCAGTGGCGGAATAGAGACCCAGTACTTC
CDR3 protein: CAISGGIETQYF
J gene: TRBJ2-5
V gene: TRBV10-3
clone size: -
D gene: -

CDR3 DNA: TGTGCCAGCAGCTCCGGGTTCTTGAATCAGCCCCAGCATTTT
CDR3 protein: CASSSGFLNQPQHF
J gene: TRBJ1-5
V gene: TRBV6-2/TRBV6-3
clone size: -
D gene: -

CDR3 DNA: TGTGCCAGCAGCCAAGGGTCCCGGAGCGAGCAGTACTTC
CDR3 protein: CASSQGSRSEQYF
J gene: TRBJ2-7
V gene: TRBV3-1/TRBV3-2
clone size: -
D gene: -

CDR3 DNA: TGTGCCAGCAGCCCACTAGCGGGGCGTGGCACAGATACGCAGTATTTT
CDR3 protein: CASSPLAGRGTDTQYF
J gene: TRBJ2-3
V gene: TRBV7-9
clone size: -
D gene: TRBD2

CDR3 DNA: TGTGCCAGCAGCCAACGGGACTCGTCCTCGCGGAATACGCAGTATTTT
CDR3 protein: CASSQRDSSSRNTQYF
J gene: TRBJ2-3
V gene: TRBV27
clone size: -
D gene: -

CDR3 DNA: TGTGCCAGCAGTGTAGGGACGCGGGGGGAGACCCAGTACTTC
CDR3 protein: CASSVGTRGETQYF
J gene: TRBJ2-5
V gene: TRBV7-9
clone size: -
D gene: TRBD2

CDR3 DNA: TGTGCCAGCAGCCCCAGTGGGCAACGCGGGAGCGAGCAGTACTTC
CDR3 protein: CASSPSGQRGSEQYF
J gene: TRBJ2-7
V gene: TRBV11-2
clone size: -
D gene: TRBD2

CDR3 DNA: TGTGCCAGCAGCCCGACAGGACAGAACACCGGGGAGCTGTTTTTT
CDR3 protein: CASSPTGQNTGELFF
J gene: TRBJ2-2
V gene: TRBV9
clone size: -
D gene: -

CDR3 DNA: TGTGCCAGTAGTTTTCAGGGGGCCGGCATCATGAACGGCTACACCTTC
CDR3 protein: CASSFQGAGIMNGYTF
J gene: TRBJ1-2
V gene: TRBV19
clone size: -
D gene: TRBD1

CDR3 DNA: TGTGCCAGCAGCCAAGGGTGGGCCGGGATGAGTGAGCAGTTCTTC
CDR3 protein: CASSQGWAGMSEQFF
J gene: TRBJ2-1
V gene: TRBV3-1/TRBV3-2
clone size: -
D gene: -

CDR3 DNA: TGTGCCAGCACCGTAGGGGGACAGGGAGCCACCGGGGAGCTGTTTTTT
CDR3 protein: CASTVGGQGATGELFF
J gene: TRBJ2-2
V gene: TRBV9
clone size: -
D gene: TRBD1

CDR3 DNA: TGTGCCAGCAGGCTTACCGACAGGGACGGCTACACCTTC
CDR3 protein: CASRLTDRDGYTF
J gene: TRBJ1-2
V gene: TRBV12-3/TRBV12-4
clone size: few
D gene: TRBD1

CDR3 DNA: TGTGCTAGCAGCACCGGACAGGGTAATGAGCAGTTCTTC
CDR3 protein: CASSTGQGNEQFF
J gene: TRBJ2-1
V gene: TRBV7-7
clone size: -
D gene: TRBD1